This TCR beta chain was obtained from a study of T cell responses to AZD1222 COVID-19 vaccine. Sequencing was performed with immunoSEQ multiplex PCR; in TCRdb, only in-frame clones are kept and a portion is missing. This sample has 110,000 or so clones, with approximately 89% found just once. This clone occurred once. The antigen remains unidentified. Regarding the study as a whole: Along spike, vaccine-associated CD4 TCRs were found throughout, with dominance at 160-218 and 743-854. Without day 14 samples, only post-peak T cell repertoires were studied. Targeting of unmutated variant regions was reportedly seen in nearly half of spike-specific TCRs. Mostly white British, mostly female donors; authors suggested clonal diversity may be underestimated.

V gave up 6 bases and J gave up 0 bases, with 11 bases separating them. The CDR3 is 14 residues long. Germline CDR1 is SNHLY and CDR2 is FYNNEI. The sequence was obtained from an adult in good health. This specimen was peripheral blood, taken on day 0 of MenACWY control vaccination. The chain employs TRBV2 and TRBJ1-2, with D hard to call. In DNA, the CDR3 is TGTGCCAGCAGACCGTTCTTGACTAACTATGGCTACACCTTC. It codes for CASRPFLTNYGYTF.